One and the same sample provided the 12 T cell receptor beta chains below, sequenced in a study of cytomegalovirus exposure and HLA in healthy donors. This table comes from immunoSEQ multiplex PCR, and its TCRdb copy is limited to in-frame clones, with some not included. In the table there are 65,000 to 80,000 clones, roughly 94% of which are singletons. The sample taken for sequencing was PBMCs. Receptor source: a woman under 30 in good health and CMV-seropositive.

This sequence joins TRBV6-6 and TRBJ1-5; 12 bases are a match to TRBD1. CDR3 size: 16 residues. Trimming cost V 6 bases and J 6 bases; bases outside gene matches: 9. The germline V gene encodes CDR1 MNHNY and CDR2 SVGAGI (reference sequence). CDR3 DNA sequence: TGTGCCAGCAGCTCCGGGACAGGGGGCGCTGGTCAGCCCCAGCATTTT. The encoded protein is CASSSGTGGAGQPQHF.

This chain joins TRBV7-2 and TRBJ2-2, with D hard to call. This CDR3 contains 15 residues. Trimming stripped 1 base from V and 5 bases from J, with 11 bases between. Germline-derived CDR1 and CDR2 are SGHTA and FQGNSA. The CDR3, as DNA: TGTGCCAGCAGCTTAGTCACGTTAGCAACCGGGGAGCTGTTTTTT. Residues: CASSLVTLATGELFF.

CDR3 region: CASTMTSSYEQYF. CDR3 DNA sequence: TGTGCCAGCACCATGACTAGCAGCTACGAGCAGTACTTC. V and J are TRBV6-6 and TRBJ2-7; 7 bases are a match to TRBD2. J lost 3 bases, V lost 7 bases, and 6 bases had no gene match. CDR3 size: 13 residues. Germline V gives CDR1 MNHNY, CDR2 SVGAGI (reference sequence).

The V gene is TRBV28, the J gene TRBJ2-2; 7 bases match TRBD2. Unmatched junction bases numbered 6, after V lost 2 bases and J lost 3 bases. Germline CDR1 MDHEN, CDR2 SYDVKM. The CDR3 has 16 residues. The CDR3 DNA is TGTGCCAGCAGTTTAAGCGGGAAGGCGGACACCGGGGAGCTGTTTTTT. It codes for CASSLSGKADTGELFF.

This sequence joins TRBV7-9 and TRBJ2-7, with D tentatively TRBD1 (6 bases). There are 15 residues in the CDR3. Germline CDR1 is SEHNR and CDR2 is FQNEAQ (reference sequence). With 8 bases removed from V and 3 bases from J, the gap between germline ends came to 20 bases. CDR3 region: CASLRDNQMGYEQYF. The CDR3 coding sequence is TGTGCCAGCCTCCGGGACAACCAGATGGGCTACGAGCAGTACTTC.

The chain recombines TRBV11-2 with TRBJ2-1; TRBD2 agrees at 7 bases. V shed 4 bases, J shed 0 bases, and the junction held 15 bases outside the gene matches. CDR1 is SGHAT and CDR2 is FQNNGV in the germline V gene. CDR3 size: 19 residues. CDR3 protein: CASSSWELAQSGSYNEQFF. The CDR3 coding sequence is TGTGCCAGCAGCTCCTGGGAACTAGCGCAGTCGGGCTCCTACAATGAGCAGTTCTTC.

The V and J genes are TRBV4-2 and TRBJ2-5; TRBD2 might be the D (5 bases). This CDR3 region has 13 residues. From germline, CDR1 is LGHNA and CDR2 YNFKEQ. The germline V and J ends were trimmed by 5 bases and 3 bases, with 10 bases remaining between them. Here the CDR3 reads CASSDPGKETQYF. For the CDR3, the DNA is TGTGCCAGCAGCGACCCGGGGAAAGAGACCCAGTACTTC.

In this sample, this clone turned up once. The chain uses TRBV14 and TRBJ2-7, with D uncertain. Germline CDR1 and CDR2: SGHDN and FVKESK. There are 11 residues in the CDR3. V gave up 2 bases and J gave up 6 bases, with 5 bases separating them. CDR3 nucleotides: TGTGCCAGCAGCCAATCTATCGAGCAGTACTTC. Amino acids: CASSQSIEQYF.

This clone was observed once. V usage is TRBV18 and J usage is TRBJ1-3, with D perhaps matching TRBD1 (6 bases). Deletions cut 4 bases from V and 0 bases from J, with 10 bases between. The CDR3 covers 15 residues. Germline-derived CDR1 and CDR2 are KGHSH and LQKENI. The CDR3 protein is CASSQTGSSGNTIYF. The DNA of the CDR3 is TGTGCCAGCTCACAAACAGGGAGCTCTGGAAACACCATATATTTT.

This clone occurred a few times. The rearrangement joins TRBV4-3 to TRBJ1-1, with 8 bases lining up with TRBD1. V dropped 1 base and J dropped 7; count of bases not matched to a gene: 8. In germline, CDR1 is LGHNA, CDR2 YSLEER. The CDR3 is made up of 15 amino acids. CDR3 bases: TGCGCCAGCAGCCAAGTTGGGTCAGGGGGCTTTGAAGCTTTCTTT. The encoded protein is CASSQVGSGGFEAFF.

This chain's CDR3 is CASSPRGTVQNTGELFF. CDR3 bases: TGTGCCAGCTCACCACGGGGGACAGTGCAGAACACCGGGGAGCTGTTTTTT. The chain links TRBV18 to TRBJ2-2, with 7 bases identical to TRBD1. J lost 1 base, V lost 1 base, and 6 bases had no gene match. This CDR3 has 17 amino acids. Looked up from germline, CDR1 is KGHSH and CDR2 is LQKENI.

The chain couples TRBV28 to TRBJ1-5; D is uncertain. Germline assignment: CDR1 MDHEN and CDR2 SYDVKM. The CDR3 has 16 amino acids. V was trimmed by 1 base and J by 7 bases, leaving 17 bases between them. Written as DNA, the CDR3 is TGTGCCAGCAGTTTATTCCCGGGGATGGCACGACAGCCCCAGCATTTT. Amino acid sequence: CASSLFPGMARQPQHF.